This T cell receptor beta chain was sequenced during a study of blood T cell repertoires in COVID-19. Repertoires were generated with immunoSEQ multiplex PCR, while TCRdb's copy carries only in-frame clones and drops some. The profile shows about 130,000 clones, roughly 85% of them singletons. There are 15 residues in the CDR3. V was pared by 2 bases and J by 0 bases, with 8 bases between. The V gene's germline CDR1 is MNHEY and CDR2 SVGAGI. The clonotype originates from a man older than 75 with active or convalescent COVID-19. The source material was peripheral blood. This chain connects TRBV6-5 to TRBJ2-1, with D tentatively TRBD2 (5 bases). The CDR3 spells CASSYPGSSYNEQFF. The CDR3 DNA reads as TGTGCCAGCAGTTACCCGGGGAGCTCCTACAATGAGCAGTTCTTC.